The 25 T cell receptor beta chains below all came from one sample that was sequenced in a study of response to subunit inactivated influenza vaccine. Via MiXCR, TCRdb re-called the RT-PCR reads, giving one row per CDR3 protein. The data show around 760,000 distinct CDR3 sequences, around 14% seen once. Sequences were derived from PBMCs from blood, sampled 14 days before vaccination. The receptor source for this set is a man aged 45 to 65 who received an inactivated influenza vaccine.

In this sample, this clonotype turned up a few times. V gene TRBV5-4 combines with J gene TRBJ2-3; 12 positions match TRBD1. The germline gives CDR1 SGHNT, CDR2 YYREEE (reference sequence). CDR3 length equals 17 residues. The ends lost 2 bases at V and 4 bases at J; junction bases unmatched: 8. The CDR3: CASSLRDRGRWADTQYF. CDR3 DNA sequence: TGTGCCAGCAGCTTACGGGACAGGGGGCGTTGGGCAGATACGCAGTATTTT.

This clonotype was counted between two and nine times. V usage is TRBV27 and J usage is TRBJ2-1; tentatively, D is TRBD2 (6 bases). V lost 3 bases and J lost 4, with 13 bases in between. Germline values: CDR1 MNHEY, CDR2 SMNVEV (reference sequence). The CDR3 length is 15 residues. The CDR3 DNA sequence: TGTGCCAGCAGTTTTGGGGGGTCTCCTTACAATGAGCAGTTCTTC. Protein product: CASSFGGSPYNEQFF.

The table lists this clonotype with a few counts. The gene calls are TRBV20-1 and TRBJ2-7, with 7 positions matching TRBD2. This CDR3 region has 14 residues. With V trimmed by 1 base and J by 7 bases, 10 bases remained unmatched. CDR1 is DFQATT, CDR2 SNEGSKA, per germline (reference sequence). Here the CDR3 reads CSARGTRSRREQYF. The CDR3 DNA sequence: TGCAGTGCTAGAGGGACTAGGTCACGTCGGGAGCAGTACTTC.

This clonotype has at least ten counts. The CDR3, as DNA: TGCAGCCCTATCACAAGGTTCTATCAGCCCCAGCATTTT. Amino acids: CSPITRFYQPQHF. The chain uses TRBV29-1 and TRBJ1-5; D is unclear. Germline V gene lookup returns CDR1 SQVTM and CDR2 ANQGSEA. Trimming shortened V by 8 bases and J by 5 bases, and 16 bases separated the two germline ends. CDR3 length: 13 amino acids.

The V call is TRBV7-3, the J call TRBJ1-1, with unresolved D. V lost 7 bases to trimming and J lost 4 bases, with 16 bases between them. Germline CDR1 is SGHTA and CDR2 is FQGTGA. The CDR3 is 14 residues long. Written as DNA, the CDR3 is TGTGCCAGCATCAAGCGGGCGTCTGGCACTGAAGCTTTCTTT. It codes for CASIKRASGTEAFF.

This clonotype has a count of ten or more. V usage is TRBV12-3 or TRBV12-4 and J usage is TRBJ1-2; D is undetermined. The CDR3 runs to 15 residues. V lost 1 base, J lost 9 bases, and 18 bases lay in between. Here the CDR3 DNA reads TGTGCCAGCAGTTTAGGGCGTAGGAAGGCATCCAGCTACACCTTC. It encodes CASSLGRRKASSYTF.

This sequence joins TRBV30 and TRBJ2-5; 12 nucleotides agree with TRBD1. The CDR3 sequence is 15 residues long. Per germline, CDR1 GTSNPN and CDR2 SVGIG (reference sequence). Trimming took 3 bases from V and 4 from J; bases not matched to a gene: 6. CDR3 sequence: CAWRRGQGAAETQYF. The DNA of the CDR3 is TGTGCCTGGAGAAGGGGACAGGGGGCTGCAGAGACCCAGTACTTC.

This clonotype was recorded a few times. The CDR3, as DNA: TGTGCCAGCAGTAAAAGCGGGAGACCTCCCGCGGGGGAGCAGTTCTTC. Translating gives CASSKSGRPPAGEQFF. V usage is TRBV6-2 or TRBV6-3 and J usage is TRBJ2-1, with 8 bases matching TRBD2. Germline V gene data show CDR1 as MNHEY and CDR2 as SVGEGT. This CDR3 comprises 16 residues. V dropped 5 bases and J dropped 10; count of bases not matched to a gene: 16.

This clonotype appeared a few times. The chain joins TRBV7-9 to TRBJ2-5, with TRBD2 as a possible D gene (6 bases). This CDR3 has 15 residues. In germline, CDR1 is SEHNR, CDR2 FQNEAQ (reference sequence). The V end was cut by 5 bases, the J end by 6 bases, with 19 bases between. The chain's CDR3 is CASSRSGLLQQTQYF. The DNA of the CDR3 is TGTGCCAGCAGCCGATCGGGACTCTTACAGCAGACCCAGTACTTC.

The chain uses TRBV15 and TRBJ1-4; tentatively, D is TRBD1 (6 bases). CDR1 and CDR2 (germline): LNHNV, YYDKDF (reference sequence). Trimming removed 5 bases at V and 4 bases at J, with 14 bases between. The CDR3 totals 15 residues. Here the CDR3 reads CATSDHWTDNEKLFF. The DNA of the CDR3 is TGTGCCACCAGCGACCACTGGACAGATAATGAAAAACTGTTTTTT.

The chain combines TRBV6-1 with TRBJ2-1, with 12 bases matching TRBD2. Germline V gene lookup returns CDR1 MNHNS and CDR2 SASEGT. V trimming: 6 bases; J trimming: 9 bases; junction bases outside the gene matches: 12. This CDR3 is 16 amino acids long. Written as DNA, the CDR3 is TGTGCCAGCAGGACGACTAGCGGGGGTGCCCTACCTGAGCAGTTCTTC. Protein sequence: CASRTTSGGALPEQFF.

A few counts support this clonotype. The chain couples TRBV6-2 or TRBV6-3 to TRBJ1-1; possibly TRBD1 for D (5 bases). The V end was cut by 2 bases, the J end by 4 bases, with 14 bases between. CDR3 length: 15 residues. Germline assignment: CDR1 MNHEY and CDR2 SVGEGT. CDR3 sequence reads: CASSYLGTWSTEAFF. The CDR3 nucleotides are TGTGCCAGCAGTTACCTTGGGACTTGGAGCACTGAAGCTTTCTTT.

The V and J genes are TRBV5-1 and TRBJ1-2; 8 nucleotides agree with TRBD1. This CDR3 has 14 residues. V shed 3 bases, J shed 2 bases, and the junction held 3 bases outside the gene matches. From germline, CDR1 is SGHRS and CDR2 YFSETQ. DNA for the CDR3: TGCGCCAGCAGCTGGGACAGGCCCAACTATGGCTACACCTTC. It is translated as CASSWDRPNYGYTF.

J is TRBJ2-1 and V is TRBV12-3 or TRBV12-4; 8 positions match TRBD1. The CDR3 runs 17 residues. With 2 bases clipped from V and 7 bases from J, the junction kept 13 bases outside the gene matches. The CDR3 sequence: CASSLLKGTGPRNEQFF. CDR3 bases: TGTGCCAGCAGTTTACTTAAGGGGACAGGCCCAAGGAATGAGCAGTTCTTC.

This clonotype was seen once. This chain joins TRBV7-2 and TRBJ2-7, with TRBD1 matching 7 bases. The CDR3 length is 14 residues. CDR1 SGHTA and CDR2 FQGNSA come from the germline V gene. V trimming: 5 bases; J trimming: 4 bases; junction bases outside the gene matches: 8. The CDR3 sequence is CASSPETGPYEQYF. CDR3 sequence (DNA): TGTGCCAGCAGCCCAGAGACAGGGCCTTACGAGCAGTACTTC.

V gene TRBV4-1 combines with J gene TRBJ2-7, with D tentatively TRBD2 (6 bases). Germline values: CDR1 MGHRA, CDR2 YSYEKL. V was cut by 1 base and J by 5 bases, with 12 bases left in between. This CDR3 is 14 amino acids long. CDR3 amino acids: CASSQGPSGDEQYF. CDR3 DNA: TGCGCCAGCAGCCAAGGTCCATCGGGGGACGAGCAGTACTTC.

This CDR3 is CSVEGDPKGDTQYF. The CDR3 bases are TGCAGCGTTGAAGGTGATCCGAAGGGAGATACGCAGTATTTT. This chain connects TRBV29-1 to TRBJ2-3; no reliable D call. Germline values: CDR1 SQVTM, CDR2 ANQGSEA. The length of the CDR3 is 14 residues. Trimming cost V 1 base and J 5 bases, with 13 bases left between them.

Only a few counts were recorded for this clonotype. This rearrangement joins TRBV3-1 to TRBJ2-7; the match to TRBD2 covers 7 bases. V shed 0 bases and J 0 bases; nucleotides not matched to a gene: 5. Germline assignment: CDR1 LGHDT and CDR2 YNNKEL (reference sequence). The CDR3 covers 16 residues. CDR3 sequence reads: CASSQDWLAASYEQYF. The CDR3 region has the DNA TGTGCCAGCAGCCAAGATTGGCTAGCGGCCTCCTACGAGCAGTACTTC.

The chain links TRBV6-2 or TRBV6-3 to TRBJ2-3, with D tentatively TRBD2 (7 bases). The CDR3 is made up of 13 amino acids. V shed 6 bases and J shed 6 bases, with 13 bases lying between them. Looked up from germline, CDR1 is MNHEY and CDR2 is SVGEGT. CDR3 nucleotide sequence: TGTGCCAGCAGAACGGGGGGCGGTGATACGCAGTATTTT. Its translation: CASRTGGGDTQYF.

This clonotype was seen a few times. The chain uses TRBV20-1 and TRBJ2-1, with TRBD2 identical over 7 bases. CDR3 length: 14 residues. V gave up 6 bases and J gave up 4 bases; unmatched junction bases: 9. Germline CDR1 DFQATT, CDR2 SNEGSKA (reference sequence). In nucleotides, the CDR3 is TGCAGTGCCTGGACTAGGGCATTTTACAATGAGCAGTTCTTC. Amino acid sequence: CSAWTRAFYNEQFF.

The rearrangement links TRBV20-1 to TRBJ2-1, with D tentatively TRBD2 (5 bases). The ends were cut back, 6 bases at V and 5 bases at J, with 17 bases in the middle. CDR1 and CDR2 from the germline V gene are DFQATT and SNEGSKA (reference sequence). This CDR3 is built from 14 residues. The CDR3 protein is CSARTLTVNNEQFF. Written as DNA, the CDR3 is TGCAGTGCCCGGACTTTGACCGTTAACAATGAGCAGTTCTTC.

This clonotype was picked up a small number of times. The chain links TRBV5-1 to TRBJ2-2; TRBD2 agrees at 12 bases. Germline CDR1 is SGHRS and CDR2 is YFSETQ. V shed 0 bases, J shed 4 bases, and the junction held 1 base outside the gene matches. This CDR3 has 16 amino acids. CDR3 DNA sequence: TGCGCCAGCAGCTTGGTGACTAGCGGGAGCACCGGGGAGCTGTTTTTT. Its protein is CASSLVTSGSTGELFF. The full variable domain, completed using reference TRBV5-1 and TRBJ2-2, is KAGVTQTPRYLIKTRGQQVTLSCSPISGHRSVSWYQQTPGQGLQFLFEYFSETQRNKGNFPGRFSGRQFSNSRSEMNVSTLELGDSALYLCASSLVTSGSTGELFFGEGSRLTVL.

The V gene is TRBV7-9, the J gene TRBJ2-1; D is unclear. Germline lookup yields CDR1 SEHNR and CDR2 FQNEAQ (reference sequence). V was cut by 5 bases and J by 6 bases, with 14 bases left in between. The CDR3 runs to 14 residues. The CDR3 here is CASSKDSRFNEQFF. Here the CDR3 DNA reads TGTGCCAGCAGCAAAGACTCCAGGTTCAATGAGCAGTTCTTC.

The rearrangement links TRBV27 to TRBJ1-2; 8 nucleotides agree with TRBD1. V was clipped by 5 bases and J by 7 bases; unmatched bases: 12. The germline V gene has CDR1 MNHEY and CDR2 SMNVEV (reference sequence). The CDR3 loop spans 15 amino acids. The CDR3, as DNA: TGTGCCAGCAGTCCAACCACAGGGGGAGTAGGTGGCTACACCTTC. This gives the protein CASSPTTGGVGGYTF.

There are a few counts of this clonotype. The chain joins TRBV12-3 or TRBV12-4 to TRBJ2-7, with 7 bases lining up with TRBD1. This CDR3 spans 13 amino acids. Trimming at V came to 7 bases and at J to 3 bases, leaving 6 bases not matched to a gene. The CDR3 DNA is TGTGCCAGCAAACGGGACAGCCTCTACGAGCAGTACTTC. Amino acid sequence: CASKRDSLYEQYF.